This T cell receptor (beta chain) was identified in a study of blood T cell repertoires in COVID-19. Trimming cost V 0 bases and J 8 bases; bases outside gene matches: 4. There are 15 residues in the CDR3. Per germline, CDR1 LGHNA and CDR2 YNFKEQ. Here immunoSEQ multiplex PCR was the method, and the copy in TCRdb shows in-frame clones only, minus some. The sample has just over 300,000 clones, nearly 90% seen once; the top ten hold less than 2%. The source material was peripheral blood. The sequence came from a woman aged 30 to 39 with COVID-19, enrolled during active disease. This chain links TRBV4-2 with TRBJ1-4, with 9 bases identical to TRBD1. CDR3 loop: CASSQETGGKEKLFF. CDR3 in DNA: TGTGCCAGCAGCCAAGAAACAGGGGGCAAGGAAAAACTGTTTTTT.